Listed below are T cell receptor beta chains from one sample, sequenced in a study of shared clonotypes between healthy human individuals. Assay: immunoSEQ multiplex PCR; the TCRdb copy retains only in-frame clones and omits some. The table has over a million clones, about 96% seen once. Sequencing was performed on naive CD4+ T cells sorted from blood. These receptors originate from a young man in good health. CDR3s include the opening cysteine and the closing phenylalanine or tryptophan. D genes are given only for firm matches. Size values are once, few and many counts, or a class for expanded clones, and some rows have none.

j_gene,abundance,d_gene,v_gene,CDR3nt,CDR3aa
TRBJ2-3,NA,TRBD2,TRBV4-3,TGCGCCAGCAGCCAAGGACCACTAGCGGGAGTTCTAGATACGCAGTATTTT,CASSQGPLAGVLDTQYF
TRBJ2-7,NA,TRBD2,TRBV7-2,TGTGCCAGCAGCTTAGTCCCTTTAGCGGGGGGCTACGAGCAGTACTTC,CASSLVPLAGGYEQYF
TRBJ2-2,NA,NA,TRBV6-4,TGTGCCAGCAGTGAGGGGTTAATGGCTGGGGAGCTGTTTTTT,CASSEGLMAGELFF
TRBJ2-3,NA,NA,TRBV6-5,TGTGCCAGCAGTTACCGAGCGGCTAGTAGCACAGATACGCAGTATTTT,CASSYRAASSTDTQYF
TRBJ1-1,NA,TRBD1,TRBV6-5,TGTGCCAGCAGTTACGACGCAGGGGGCTTGGGAACTGAAGCTTTCTTT,CASSYDAGGLGTEAFF
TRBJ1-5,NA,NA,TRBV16,TGTGCCAGCAGCCAATCGGTGGGACCGGTTAATCAGCCCCAGCATTTT,CASSQSVGPVNQPQHF
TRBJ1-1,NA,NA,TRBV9,TGTGCCAGCAGCGTAGCTCCCTTGGGGGTGAACACTGAAGCTTTCTTT,CASSVAPLGVNTEAFF
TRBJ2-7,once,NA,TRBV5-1,TGCGCCAGCAGCATACGGACGGACCCCTACGAGCAGTACTTC,CASSIRTDPYEQYF
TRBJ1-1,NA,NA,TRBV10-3,TGTGCCGCGTCAGGGAGGAGCAAGGTACTGAACACTGAAGCTTTCTTT,CAASGRSKVLNTEAFF
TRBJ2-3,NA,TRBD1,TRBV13,TGTGCCAGCAGCAACCGGGACAGGGAGCACACGCAGTATTTT,CASSNRDREHTQYF
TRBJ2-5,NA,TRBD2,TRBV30,TGTGCCTGGAGTGTGGGAGGGTTGGAGACCCAGTACTTC,CAWSVGGLETQYF
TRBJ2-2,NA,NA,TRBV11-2,TGTGCCAGCACCTCCAGAGGGGCGAACACCGGGGAGCTGTTTTTT,CASTSRGANTGELFF
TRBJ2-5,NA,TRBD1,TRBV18,TGTGCCAGCTCACCTACGACAGGGGGCGCCGGGACGGGCCTCGAGACCCAGTACTTC,CASSPTTGGAGTGLETQYF
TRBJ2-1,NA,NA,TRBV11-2,TGTGCCAGCAGCTTAGTAGGGACCAACTACAATGAGCAGTTCTTC,CASSLVGTNYNEQFF
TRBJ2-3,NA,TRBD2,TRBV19,TGTGCCAGTGGAGGACTAGCGGGCCTCACAGATACGCAGTATTTT,CASGGLAGLTDTQYF
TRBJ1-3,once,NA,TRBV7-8,TGTGCCAGCAGCCCCCTGGGGCCGGGGGGAAACACCATATATTTT,CASSPLGPGGNTIYF
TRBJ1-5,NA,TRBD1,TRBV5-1,TGCGCCAGCAGCTTGGATCCTTTGGGACAGGGAGGATTTGCCAATCAGCCCCAGCATTTT,CASSLDPLGQGGFANQPQHF
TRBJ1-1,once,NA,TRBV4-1,TGCGCCAGCAGCGTCGTGGGGGGGAACACTGAAGCTTTCTTT,CASSVVGGNTEAFF
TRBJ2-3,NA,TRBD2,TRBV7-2,TGTGCCAGCGGTGACGGGAGGGCAGATACGCAGTATTTT,CASGDGRADTQYF
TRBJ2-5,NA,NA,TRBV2,TGTGCCAGCAGCGTCCTAGCGACCCGGGGAGAGACCCAGTACTTC,CASSVLATRGETQYF
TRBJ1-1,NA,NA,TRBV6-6,TGTGCCAGCCAAACGTTCAGGAACACTGAAGCTTTCTTT,CASQTFRNTEAFF
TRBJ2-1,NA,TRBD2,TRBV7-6,TGTGCCAGCAGGGGAACTAGCGGGAAATTCTCCTACAATGAGCAGTTCTTC,CASRGTSGKFSYNEQFF
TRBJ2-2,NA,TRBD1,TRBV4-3,TGCGCCAGCAGCCAGACCAGGACAGGGCTAAGGGCCGGGGAGCTGTTTTTT,CASSQTRTGLRAGELFF